The T cell receptor (beta chain) under discussion was sequenced for a study of cytomegalovirus exposure and HLA in healthy donors. Primers included in the PCR were 60 Vbeta and 13 Jbeta primers. TCRdb's copy holds only in-frame clones and misses some; the assay was immunoSEQ multiplex PCR. The sample lists over 150,000 clones; approximately 80% were seen once. Germline V gives CDR1 SEHNR, CDR2 FQNEAQ (reference sequence). CDR3 length: 15 amino acids. V was trimmed by 3 bases and J by 3 bases, leaving 12 bases between them. Study findings and constraints: Later on, an analysis tied approximately 17,000 TCR beta sequences to HLA alleles at 0.05 false discovery rate.

On this clone: Its antigen is as yet unknown.

V and J are TRBV7-9 and TRBJ1-3; D is undetermined. The source is a male donor in good health and CMV-seronegative. The sequenced material came from PBMCs. The CDR3 region is CASSLGSNLGNTIYF. The CDR3 bases are TGTGCCAGCAGCTTGGGCAGCAACCTTGGAAACACCATATATTTT. The full variable domain, completed using reference TRBV7-9 and TRBJ1-3, is DTGVSQNPRHKITKRGQNVTFRCDPISEHNRLYWYRQTLGQGPEFLTYFQNEAQLEKSRLLSDRFSAERPKGSFSTLEIQRTEQGDSAMYLCASSLGSNLGNTIYFGEGSWLTVV.